Listed below are T cell receptor beta chains from one sample, sequenced in a study of blood T cell repertoires in COVID-19. Clones were read by immunoSEQ multiplex PCR, and TCRdb kept only the in-frame ones, dropping some. This table holds more than 300,000 clones, around 89% found once. The material sequenced was PBMCs or T cells enriched from blood (not recorded which). The receptors were sampled from a woman aged 18-30 years who had recovered from COVID-19. The CDR3 runs from the conserved cysteine through the conserved F or W. The D gene is left open where the match is weak. Clone size appears in some rows only: once, few, many, or a class for an expanded clone.

TRBV19	NA	TRBJ1-6	NA	CASSASGGVSYNSPLHF	TGTGCCAGTAGTGCCAGTGGGGGGGTCTCCTATAATTCACCCCTCCACTTT
TRBV27	NA	TRBJ2-1	TRBD2	CASSLGTRFLRIEQFF	TGTGCCAGCAGTCTCGGGACTAGGTTTCTTAGAATTGAGCAGTTCTTC
TRBV27	once	TRBJ1-3	TRBD1	CASSLTGTGLGNTIYF	TGTGCCAGCAGTTTAACCGGGACAGGGCTTGGAAACACCATATATTTT
TRBV7-9	NA	TRBJ2-7	NA	CASSPNFVEDHEQYF	TGTGCCAGCAGCCCCAATTTCGTGGAGGATCACGAGCAGTACTTC
TRBV27	NA	TRBJ1-5	NA	CASSLSGGDGNQPQHF	TGTGCCAGCAGTTTATCGGGGGGGGACGGCAATCAGCCCCAGCATTTT
TRBV11-2	NA	TRBJ2-2	TRBD1	CASRRSGGAPGELFF	TGTGCCAGCAGGCGTTCAGGGGGCGCCCCCGGGGAGCTGTTTTTT
TRBV18	NA	TRBJ2-1	NA	CASSSTAGFTYNEQFF	TGTGCCAGCTCATCAACTGCAGGCTTCACCTACAATGAGCAGTTCTTC
TRBV14	NA	TRBJ2-1	NA	CASSQVGPANEQFF	TGTGCCAGCAGCCAAGTGGGCCCGGCCAATGAGCAGTTCTTC
TRBV5-4	NA	TRBJ1-4	NA	CASSPDSLGEKLFF	TGTGCCAGCAGCCCCGACAGCCTAGGGGAAAAACTGTTTTTT
TRBV28	once	TRBJ2-7	TRBD2	CASRGGPPYEQYF	TGTGCCAGCAGGGGAGGGCCACCCTACGAGCAGTACTTC
TRBV7-6	NA	TRBJ1-4	NA	CASSSGADEKLFF	TGTGCCAGCAGCTCTGGGGCGGATGAAAAACTGTTTTTT
TRBV28	NA	TRBJ1-1	NA	CASSFRDTEAFF	TGTGCCAGCAGTTTCAGGGACACTGAAGCTTTCTTT
TRBV6-5	NA	TRBJ1-3	NA	CASSSGGTGNTIYF	TGTGCCAGCAGTTCGGGGGGGACTGGAAACACCATATATTTT
TRBV9	NA	TRBJ1-4	NA	CASSVMASGGAGEKLFF	TGTGCCAGCAGCGTCATGGCCTCCGGCGGGGCTGGGGAAAAACTGTTTTTT
TRBV5-1	NA	TRBJ1-5	NA	CASSLDGSNQPQHF	TGCGCCAGCAGCTTGGATGGCAGCAATCAGCCCCAGCATTTT
TRBV18	NA	TRBJ1-3	NA	CASSLDRLGNTIYF	TGTGCCAGCTCCCTGGATAGACTAGGAAACACCATATATTTT
TRBV13	NA	TRBJ2-1	NA	CASSLLQGYNEQFF	TGTGCCAGCAGCCTCCTACAGGGTTACAATGAGCAGTTCTTC
TRBV18	NA	TRBJ1-6	NA	CASSGAQSGNSPLHF	TGTGCCAGCTCAGGAGCTCAAAGTGGGAATTCACCCCTCCACTTT
TRBV18	few	TRBJ1-1	NA	CASSPGEGGTEAFF	TGTGCCAGCTCACCCGGTGAGGGGGGGACTGAAGCTTTCTTT
TRBV7-9	once	TRBJ2-1	TRBD1	CASSQVVGGLYNEQFF	TGTGCCAGCAGTCAGGTGGTAGGGGGCTTGTACAATGAGCAGTTCTTC
TRBV13	once	TRBJ1-5	TRBD1	CASRDRGYSNQPQHF	TGTGCCAGCAGGGACAGGGGGTATAGCAATCAGCCCCAGCATTTT
TRBV6-5	NA	TRBJ2-1	NA	CASSWYGTPNEQFF	TGTGCCAGCAGTTGGTATGGGACACCCAATGAGCAGTTCTTC
TRBV4-1	NA	TRBJ2-7	NA	CASSGTSNTYEQYF	TGCGCCAGTTCCGGGACATCTAATACCTACGAGCAGTACTTC
TRBV29-1	NA	TRBJ1-1	NA	CSVPLGGARTEAFF	TGCAGCGTCCCCCTGGGAGGGGCCCGCACTGAAGCTTTCTTT
TRBV12-3/TRBV12-4	NA	TRBJ2-3	NA	CASRTESTDTQYF	TGTGCCAGCAGGACAGAAAGCACAGATACGCAGTATTTT
TRBV5-6	NA	TRBJ2-1	TRBD1	CASSGRTGGHEQFF	TGTGCCAGCAGCGGGAGGACAGGGGGCCATGAGCAGTTCTTC
TRBV6-5	NA	TRBJ1-5	NA	CASSYAGVGQPQHF	TGTGCCAGCAGTTACGCAGGGGTGGGTCAGCCCCAGCATTTT
TRBV2	NA	TRBJ1-5	NA	CASRHREFSNQPQHF	TGTGCCAGCAGACACAGGGAATTCAGCAATCAGCCCCAGCATTTT
TRBV15	NA	TRBJ1-5	NA	CATSRDLNQPQHF	TGTGCCACCAGCAGAGATCTGAATCAGCCCCAGCATTTT
TRBV9	NA	TRBJ2-5	TRBD1	CASSPGGGTQETQYF	TGTGCCAGCAGCCCAGGGGGTGGGACCCAAGAGACCCAGTACTTC
TRBV27	NA	TRBJ1-4	TRBD1	CASSSPSQDRRGKLFF	TGTGCCAGCAGTTCCCCCTCACAGGACAGGAGGGGAAAACTGTTTTTT